The rows below give T cell receptor beta chains drawn from one sample of a study of blood T cell repertoires in COVID-19. The method was immunoSEQ multiplex PCR; TCRdb's version includes in-frame clones alone and lacks a portion of them. The sample has about 380,000 clones, 90% seen once. Specimen: peripheral blood. All receptors derive from a man aged 18 to 30 with active or convalescent COVID-19. Each CDR3 is given with its conserved first and last residue. The order of the fields is CDR3 DNA, CDR3 protein, J gene, CDR3 length, clone size, D gene, V gene. D genes are given only for firm matches. Clone size is given for some rows only: seen once, a few or many times, or a class if the clone is expanded.

CDR3 DNA: TGTGCCAGTAGTATAAGCTCGGCGCTAGTTACCTACAATGAGCAGTTCTTC; CDR3 protein: CASSISSALVTYNEQFF; J gene: TRBJ2-1; CDR3 length: 17; clone size: NA; D gene: NA; V gene: TRBV19
CDR3 DNA: TGTGCCAGCAGTTTAAAATGGCAGTTCTACGAGCAGTACTTC; CDR3 protein: CASSLKWQFYEQYF; J gene: TRBJ2-7; CDR3 length: 14; clone size: NA; D gene: NA; V gene: TRBV27
CDR3 DNA: TGCGCCAGCAGCCGACAGACAGGGGGCTATTCACCCCTCCACTTT; CDR3 protein: CASSRQTGGYSPLHF; J gene: TRBJ1-6; CDR3 length: 15; clone size: NA; D gene: TRBD1; V gene: TRBV4-1
CDR3 DNA: TGTGCCAGCAGCCAATCGCACCTGGGCGGGGGACGGGAGCAGTTCTTC; CDR3 protein: CASSQSHLGGGREQFF; J gene: TRBJ2-1; CDR3 length: 16; clone size: NA; D gene: TRBD2; V gene: TRBV14
CDR3 DNA: TGTGCCAGTAGTTCAGTATCTGGGGCCAACGTCCTGACTTTC; CDR3 protein: CASSSVSGANVLTF; J gene: TRBJ2-6; CDR3 length: 14; clone size: NA; D gene: NA; V gene: TRBV19
CDR3 DNA: TGTGCCAGCAGCGCCCGGGGCAGGGGGAACACTGAAGCTTTCTTT; CDR3 protein: CASSARGRGNTEAFF; J gene: TRBJ1-1; CDR3 length: 15; clone size: NA; D gene: NA; V gene: TRBV7-3
CDR3 DNA: TGTGCCAGCAGCTTGACTTGGAGGCGGGGGGGCTACAATGAGCAGTTCTTC; CDR3 protein: CASSLTWRRGGYNEQFF; J gene: TRBJ2-1; CDR3 length: 17; clone size: NA; D gene: TRBD2; V gene: TRBV5-6
CDR3 DNA: TGTGCCAGCAGCGGGCCCAAATTGATCGATGAGCAGTTCTTC; CDR3 protein: CASSGPKLIDEQFF; J gene: TRBJ2-1; CDR3 length: 14; clone size: NA; D gene: NA; V gene: TRBV7-9
CDR3 DNA: TGTGCCAGCAGAGCTACAGGGTTTAGCAATCAGCCCCAGCATTTT; CDR3 protein: CASRATGFSNQPQHF; J gene: TRBJ1-5; CDR3 length: 15; clone size: few; D gene: NA; V gene: TRBV2
CDR3 DNA: TGCGCCAGCAGCCGAGGACAGATGAACACTGAAGCTTTCTTT; CDR3 protein: CASSRGQMNTEAFF; J gene: TRBJ1-1; CDR3 length: 14; clone size: NA; D gene: NA; V gene: TRBV5-1
CDR3 DNA: TGCAGCGTTGCCGCCGGGAGGGATTCACCCCTCCACTTT; CDR3 protein: CSVAAGRDSPLHF; J gene: TRBJ1-6; CDR3 length: 13; clone size: NA; D gene: NA; V gene: TRBV29-1
CDR3 DNA: TGTGCCAGAAGCGGGCGGACTAGCGGGAGGGTAGAGACCCAGTACTTC; CDR3 protein: CARSGRTSGRVETQYF; J gene: TRBJ2-5; CDR3 length: 16; clone size: NA; D gene: TRBD2; V gene: TRBV5-3
CDR3 DNA: TGCGCCAGCAGCCCCCTGACAGGAAACACCATATATTTT; CDR3 protein: CASSPLTGNTIYF; J gene: TRBJ1-3; CDR3 length: 13; clone size: NA; D gene: NA; V gene: TRBV5-1
CDR3 DNA: TGCGCCAGCAGCCAAGAGGGGACAGGGAATTCACCCCTCCACTTT; CDR3 protein: CASSQEGTGNSPLHF; J gene: TRBJ1-6; CDR3 length: 15; clone size: NA; D gene: TRBD1; V gene: TRBV4-1
CDR3 DNA: TGTGCCAGCAGCCAACTCGGCTACGAGCAGTACTTC; CDR3 protein: CASSQLGYEQYF; J gene: TRBJ2-7; CDR3 length: 12; clone size: NA; D gene: NA; V gene: TRBV4-2
CDR3 DNA: TGTGCCAGCAGTTTCGGGAGCACCGGGGAGCTGTTTTTT; CDR3 protein: CASSFGSTGELFF; J gene: TRBJ2-2; CDR3 length: 13; clone size: once; D gene: NA; V gene: TRBV27
CDR3 DNA: TGTGCCAGCAGAATGGGACTAGCGGGAGGGGAGCAGTTCTTC; CDR3 protein: CASRMGLAGGEQFF; J gene: TRBJ2-1; CDR3 length: 14; clone size: NA; D gene: TRBD2; V gene: TRBV5-8
CDR3 DNA: TGTGCCAGCAGAGGGACAGGGGGGAACTATGGCTACACCTTC; CDR3 protein: CASRGTGGNYGYTF; J gene: TRBJ1-2; CDR3 length: 14; clone size: NA; D gene: TRBD1; V gene: TRBV2
CDR3 DNA: TGTGCCAGCATCCACAGGGGAGATGAGCAGTTCTTC; CDR3 protein: CASIHRGDEQFF; J gene: TRBJ2-1; CDR3 length: 12; clone size: NA; D gene: TRBD1; V gene: TRBV7-9
CDR3 DNA: TGTGCCAGCAGCTTAGGTTTGGGGGGGACCCAAGAGACCCAGTACTTC; CDR3 protein: CASSLGLGGTQETQYF; J gene: TRBJ2-5; CDR3 length: 16; clone size: NA; D gene: TRBD2; V gene: TRBV7-2
CDR3 DNA: TGTGCCACCAGTCCGTCCGGGTTACAAGAGACCCAGTACTTC; CDR3 protein: CATSPSGLQETQYF; J gene: TRBJ2-5; CDR3 length: 14; clone size: NA; D gene: NA; V gene: TRBV24-1
CDR3 DNA: TGTGCCAGCAGTTTAGACAGTTCTCCGGGCACGGCTTTCTTT; CDR3 protein: CASSLDSSPGTAFF; J gene: TRBJ1-1; CDR3 length: 14; clone size: NA; D gene: NA; V gene: TRBV27
CDR3 DNA: TGTGCCAGCAGTTACGGACAGCCCTACGAGCAGTACTTC; CDR3 protein: CASSYGQPYEQYF; J gene: TRBJ2-7; CDR3 length: 13; clone size: NA; D gene: NA; V gene: TRBV7-9
CDR3 DNA: TGTGCCAGCAGCTTCGGTTCTCCCGGGGAGCTGTTTTTT; CDR3 protein: CASSFGSPGELFF; J gene: TRBJ2-2; CDR3 length: 13; clone size: few; D gene: NA; V gene: TRBV13
CDR3 DNA: TGTGCCAGCAGTTACAGTCAGGGATATGGCTACACCTTC; CDR3 protein: CASSYSQGYGYTF; J gene: TRBJ1-2; CDR3 length: 13; clone size: NA; D gene: NA; V gene: TRBV6-5
CDR3 DNA: TGCGCCAGCAGCCAAGTGTCAGACAGCCGTCACTCTGGAAACACCATATATTTT; CDR3 protein: CASSQVSDSRHSGNTIYF; J gene: TRBJ1-3; CDR3 length: 18; clone size: NA; D gene: NA; V gene: TRBV4-1
CDR3 DNA: TGTGCCAGTAGGGGACTAGCGGGGGCTAGCACAGATACGCAGTATTTT; CDR3 protein: CASRGLAGASTDTQYF; J gene: TRBJ2-3; CDR3 length: 16; clone size: NA; D gene: TRBD2; V gene: TRBV19
CDR3 DNA: TGTGCCAGCAGTTACAGTAGACAAGTTAATGAAAAACTGTTTTTT; CDR3 protein: CASSYSRQVNEKLFF; J gene: TRBJ1-4; CDR3 length: 15; clone size: NA; D gene: NA; V gene: TRBV6-5
CDR3 DNA: TGTGCCAGCAGCCATGGGGACAGGGGGCTCGATGAGCAGTTCTTC; CDR3 protein: CASSHGDRGLDEQFF; J gene: TRBJ2-1; CDR3 length: 15; clone size: NA; D gene: TRBD1; V gene: TRBV5-6
CDR3 DNA: TGTGCCAGCAGCCGTGGGACAGGTGGCTACACCTTC; CDR3 protein: CASSRGTGGYTF; J gene: TRBJ1-2; CDR3 length: 12; clone size: NA; D gene: TRBD1; V gene: TRBV14
CDR3 DNA: TGTGCCAGCAGCTCCAGCGGGAGCTTGAAAAATGAGCAGTTCTTC; CDR3 protein: CASSSSGSLKNEQFF; J gene: TRBJ2-1; CDR3 length: 15; clone size: NA; D gene: TRBD2; V gene: TRBV11-2
CDR3 DNA: TGTGCCAGCAGCAGGGGACTAGCGGGCTCCTACGAGCAGTACTTC; CDR3 protein: CASSRGLAGSYEQYF; J gene: TRBJ2-7; CDR3 length: 15; clone size: NA; D gene: TRBD2; V gene: TRBV5-4